The 15 T cell receptor beta chains reported below all come from one sample, sequenced in a study of response to subunit inactivated influenza vaccine. Each CDR3 protein gets one entry after TCRdb re-called the RT-PCR reads with MiXCR. The sample has fewer than 750,000 distinct CDR3 sequences; 14% are singletons. The material was PBMCs from blood, obtained about 12 days after vaccination. All receptors come from a man over 45 who received an inactivated influenza vaccine.

This clonotype was seen more than once but under ten times. The rearrangement uses TRBV29-1 and TRBJ2-1; 11 positions agree with TRBD2. The germline V gene has CDR1 SQVTM and CDR2 ANQGSEA. With V trimmed by 7 bases and J by 5 bases, 7 bases remained unmatched. CDR3 length equals 14 residues. CDR3 loop: CSGKTLAGDNEQFF. The CDR3, as DNA: TGCAGCGGGAAGACACTAGCGGGAGACAATGAGCAGTTCTTC.

This clonotype was picked up a small number of times. The V gene is TRBV20-1, the J gene TRBJ2-1, with TRBD2 matching over 8 bases. The junction had 13 bases not matched to a gene; V was cut back by 6 bases and J by 3 bases. This CDR3 has 16 amino acids. CDR1 is DFQATT and CDR2 is SNEGSKA in the germline V gene (reference sequence). CDR3 in amino acids: CSATSSIAGFYNEQFF. CDR3 DNA sequence: TGCAGTGCCACCTCCTCAATAGCGGGATTCTACAATGAGCAGTTCTTC.

This clonotype was found once. This chain links TRBV7-2 with TRBJ1-5; D remains ambiguous. The germline V gene encodes CDR1 SGHTA and CDR2 FQGNSA. This CDR3 has 14 amino acids. V lost 4 bases to trimming and J lost 1 base, with 8 bases between them. The CDR3 loop is CASSSAASNQPQHF. The CDR3 coding sequence is TGTGCCAGCAGCTCGGCTGCCAGCAATCAGCCCCAGCATTTT. Drawing the rest from reference TRBV7-2 and TRBJ1-5, the complete variable domain is GAGVSQSPSNKVTEKGKDVELRCDPISGHTALYWYRQSLGQGLEFLIYFQGNSAPDKSGLPSDRFSAERTGGSVSTLTIQRTQQEDSAVYLCASSSAASNQPQHFGDGTRLSIL.

This clonotype was observed at least ten times. V gene TRBV12-3 or TRBV12-4 combines with J gene TRBJ1-6; D is uncertain. The germline V and J ends were trimmed by 3 bases and 7 bases, with 13 bases remaining between them. The CDR3 is 15 amino acids. The CDR3 here is CASSFSGVSNSPLHF. DNA for the CDR3: TGTGCCAGCAGTTTTTCGGGCGTTTCGAATTCACCCCTCCACTTT.

This clonotype occurred a few times. This rearrangement joins TRBV2 to TRBJ2-6, with D possibly being TRBD2 (5 bases). The germline V gene has CDR1 SNHLY and CDR2 FYNNEI. V lost 2 bases and J lost 2, with 7 bases in between. The CDR3 consists of 15 residues. The CDR3 DNA reads TGTGCCAGCAGTGAAAGAGGGACTGGGGCCAACGTCCTGACTTTC. It encodes CASSERGTGANVLTF.

V and J are TRBV12-3 or TRBV12-4 and TRBJ2-7, with TRBD1 as a possible D gene (6 bases). The CDR3 length is 15 residues. The V end lost 6 bases, the J end lost 5 bases, and 20 bases lay between the germline ends. CDR3 sequence reads: CASSPATGNSHEQYF. In DNA, the CDR3 is TGTGCCAGCAGCCCTGCAACAGGGAATTCCCACGAGCAGTACTTC.

The chain links TRBV7-7 to TRBJ2-7; D not certain. The length of the CDR3 is 13 residues. Between the trimmed V and J ends, which lost 5 bases and 7 bases, there was a span of 15 bases. Germline V gene sequence: CDR1 SSHAT, CDR2 FNYEAQ (reference sequence). The CDR3: CASSPAERREQYF. Written as DNA, the CDR3 is TGTGCCAGCAGCCCGGCGGAACGACGGGAGCAGTACTTC.

The chain couples TRBV15 to TRBJ1-1; D possibly corresponds to TRBD1 (5 bases). The CDR3 covers 16 residues. Germline loops: CDR1 LNHNV, CDR2 YYDKDF (reference sequence). V lost 2 bases to trimming and J lost 0 bases, with 13 bases between them. CDR3 sequence (DNA): TGTGCCACCAGCAGACCCCTGGGGGGGTTGAACACTGAAGCTTTCTTT. Protein product: CATSRPLGGLNTEAFF.

The V and J genes are TRBV11-2 and TRBJ1-2, with a possible D match to TRBD1 (5 bases). Between the trimmed V and J ends, which lost 5 bases and 6 bases, there was a span of 10 bases. The length of the CDR3 is 12 residues. Germline V CDR1 and CDR2: SGHAT, FQNNGV. The CDR3 protein is CASSPEGDGYTF. CDR3 coding DNA: TGTGCCAGCAGCCCAGAAGGGGATGGCTACACCTTC.

This clonotype was counted a few times. V and J are TRBV20-1 and TRBJ2-3, with D unresolved. The CDR3 spans 12 residues. V lost 3 bases and J 3 bases, leaving 7 bases between the germline ends. The germline V gene has CDR1 DFQATT and CDR2 SNEGSKA (reference sequence). The CDR3 loop reads CSARPLTDTQYF. The CDR3 DNA is TGCAGTGCTAGGCCCCTGACAGATACGCAGTATTTT.

This chain connects TRBV24-1 to TRBJ2-1, with a possible D match to TRBD1 (6 bases). This CDR3 region has 14 residues. Germline loops: CDR1 KGHDR, CDR2 SFDVKD. V was trimmed by 4 bases and J by 0 bases, leaving 6 bases between them. Here the CDR3 reads CATSDRGSYNEQFF. The CDR3 DNA follows: TGTGCCACCAGTGACAGGGGCTCCTACAATGAGCAGTTCTTC.

The J gene is TRBJ2-5, the V gene TRBV3-1; D gene uncertain. Trimming pared 0 bases from V and 3 bases from J, leaving 11 bases between. This CDR3 has 15 residues. Germline assignment: CDR1 LGHDT and CDR2 YNNKEL (reference sequence). The CDR3 here is CASSQDPTGEETQYF. The CDR3 DNA reads TGTGCCAGCAGCCAAGATCCGACTGGTGAAGAGACCCAGTACTTC.

This clonotype was picked up a small number of times. The rearrangement uses TRBV12-3 or TRBV12-4 and TRBJ2-5; maybe TRBD2 (6 bases). V lost 7 bases and J 4 bases, leaving 13 bases between the germline ends. The CDR3 is 13 amino acids. CDR3 residues: CASKPGDGETQYF. The CDR3 DNA follows: TGTGCCAGCAAGCCGGGAGACGGAGAGACCCAGTACTTC.

This clonotype was recorded a few times. V gene TRBV20-1 combines with J gene TRBJ2-4, with D perhaps matching TRBD1 (5 bases). The CDR3 has 14 residues. Germline V gene data show CDR1 as DFQATT and CDR2 as SNEGSKA (reference sequence). Deletions cut 5 bases from V and 3 bases from J, with 14 bases between. Here the CDR3 DNA reads TGCAGTGCTTCTAGGTTGCAGGGCAAAAACATTCAGTACTTC. Translation: CSASRLQGKNIQYF.

This clonotype appeared many times. V gene TRBV5-5 combines with J gene TRBJ2-1; TRBD2 matches at 11 bases. This CDR3 is 15 amino acids long. The ends lost 4 bases at V and 10 bases at J; junction bases unmatched: 10. Germline V gene sequence: CDR1 SGHKS, CDR2 YYEKEE (reference sequence). The CDR3 here is CASSTTPGLAAEQFF. CDR3 DNA: TGTGCCAGCAGCACAACCCCGGGACTAGCGGCCGAGCAGTTCTTC. The variable domain in full, completed from reference TRBV5-5 and TRBJ2-1, reads DAGVTQSPTHLIKTRGQQVTLRCSPISGHKSVSWYQQVLGQGPQFIFQYYEKEERGRGNFPDRFSARQFPNYSSELNVNALLLGDSALYLCASSTTPGLAAEQFFGPGTRLTVL.